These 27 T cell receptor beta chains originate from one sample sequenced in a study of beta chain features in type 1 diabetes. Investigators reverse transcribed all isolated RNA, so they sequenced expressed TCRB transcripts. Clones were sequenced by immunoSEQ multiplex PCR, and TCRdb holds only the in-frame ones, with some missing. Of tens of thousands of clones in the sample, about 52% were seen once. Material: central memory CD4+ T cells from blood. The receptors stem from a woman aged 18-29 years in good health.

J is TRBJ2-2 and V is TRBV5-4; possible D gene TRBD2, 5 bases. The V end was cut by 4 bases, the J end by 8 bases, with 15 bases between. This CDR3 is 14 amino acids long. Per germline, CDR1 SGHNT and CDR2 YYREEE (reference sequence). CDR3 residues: CASSLRGKTGELFF. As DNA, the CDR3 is TGTGCCAGCAGCCTTCGAGGGAAGACGGGGGAGCTGTTTTTT.

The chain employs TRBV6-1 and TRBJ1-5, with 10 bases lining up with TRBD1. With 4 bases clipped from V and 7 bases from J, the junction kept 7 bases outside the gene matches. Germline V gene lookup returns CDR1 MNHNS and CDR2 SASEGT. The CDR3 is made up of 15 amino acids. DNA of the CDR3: TGTGCCAGCAGTGGAGTCGACAGGGGGCACCAGCCCCAGCATTTT. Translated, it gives CASSGVDRGHQPQHF.

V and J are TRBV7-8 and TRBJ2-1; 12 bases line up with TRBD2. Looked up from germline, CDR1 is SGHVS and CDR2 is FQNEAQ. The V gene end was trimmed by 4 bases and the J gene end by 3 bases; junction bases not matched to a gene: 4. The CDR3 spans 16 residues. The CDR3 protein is CASSSPTSGGYNEQFF. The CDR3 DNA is TGTGCCAGCAGCTCACCGACTAGCGGGGGCTACAATGAGCAGTTCTTC. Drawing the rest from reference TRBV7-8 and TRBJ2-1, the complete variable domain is GAGVSQSPRYKVAKRGQDVALRCDPISGHVSLFWYQQALGQGPEFLTYFQNEAQLDKSGLPSDRFFAERPEGSVSTLKIQRTQQEDSAVYLCASSSPTSGGYNEQFFGPGTRLTVL.

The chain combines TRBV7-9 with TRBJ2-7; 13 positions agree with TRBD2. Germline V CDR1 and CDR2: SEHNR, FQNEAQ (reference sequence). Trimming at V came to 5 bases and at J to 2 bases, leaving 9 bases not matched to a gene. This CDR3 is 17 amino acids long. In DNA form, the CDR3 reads TGTGCCAGCAGCCCAATCCCCGGGACTAGCGGGACCTACGAGCAGTACTTC. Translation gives CASSPIPGTSGTYEQYF.

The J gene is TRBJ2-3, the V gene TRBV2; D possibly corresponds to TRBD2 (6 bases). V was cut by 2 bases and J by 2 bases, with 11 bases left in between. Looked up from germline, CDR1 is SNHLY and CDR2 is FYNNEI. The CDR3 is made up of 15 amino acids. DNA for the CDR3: TGTGCCAGCAGTGAAAGGGCGGGAACCACAGATACGCAGTATTTT. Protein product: CASSERAGTTDTQYF.

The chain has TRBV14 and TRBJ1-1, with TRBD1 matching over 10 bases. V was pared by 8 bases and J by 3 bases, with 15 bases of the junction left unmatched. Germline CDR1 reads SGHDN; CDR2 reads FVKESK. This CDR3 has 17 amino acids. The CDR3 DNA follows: TGTGCCAGCGCGCCGATAAAGACAGGGGGCAGGCACACTGAAGCTTTCTTT. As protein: CASAPIKTGGRHTEAFF.

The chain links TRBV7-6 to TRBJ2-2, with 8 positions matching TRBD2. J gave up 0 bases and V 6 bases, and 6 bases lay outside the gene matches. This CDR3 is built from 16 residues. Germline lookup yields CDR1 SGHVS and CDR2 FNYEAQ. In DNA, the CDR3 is TGTGCCAGCAGTCCCAGAGCGGGAGCGAACACCGGGGAGCTGTTTTTT. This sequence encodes CASSPRAGANTGELFF.

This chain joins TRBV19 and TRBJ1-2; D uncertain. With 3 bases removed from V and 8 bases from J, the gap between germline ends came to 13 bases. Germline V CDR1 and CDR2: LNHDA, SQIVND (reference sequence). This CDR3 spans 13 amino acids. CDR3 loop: CASSMGRGLGYTF. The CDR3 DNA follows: TGTGCCAGTAGTATGGGTCGAGGTCTCGGCTACACCTTC.

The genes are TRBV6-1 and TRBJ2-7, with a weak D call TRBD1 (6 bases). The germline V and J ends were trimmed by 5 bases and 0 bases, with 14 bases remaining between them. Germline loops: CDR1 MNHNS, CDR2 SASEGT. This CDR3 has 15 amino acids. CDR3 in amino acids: CASSPAPDSSYEQYF. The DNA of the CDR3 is TGTGCCAGCAGTCCCGCACCGGACAGCTCCTACGAGCAGTACTTC.

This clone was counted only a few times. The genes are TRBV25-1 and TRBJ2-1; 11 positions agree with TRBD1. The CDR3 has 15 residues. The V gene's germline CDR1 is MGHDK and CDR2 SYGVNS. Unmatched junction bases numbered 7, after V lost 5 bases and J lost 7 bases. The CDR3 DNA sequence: TGTGCCAGCAGTTCCCGGGACAGGGGGGGAAATGAGCAGTTCTTC. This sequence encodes CASSSRDRGGNEQFF. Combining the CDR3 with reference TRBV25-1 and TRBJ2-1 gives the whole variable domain EADIYQTPRYLVIGTGKKITLECSQTMGHDKMYWYQQDPGMELHLIHYSYGVNSTEKGDLSSESTVSRIRTEHFPLTLESARPSHTSQYLCASSSRDRGGNEQFFGPGTRLTVL.

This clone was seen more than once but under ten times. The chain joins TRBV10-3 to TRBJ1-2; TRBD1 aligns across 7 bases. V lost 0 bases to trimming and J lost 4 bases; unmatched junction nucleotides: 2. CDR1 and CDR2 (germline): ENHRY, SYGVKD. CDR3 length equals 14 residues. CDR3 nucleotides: TGTGCCATCAGTGAGTCGGACAGGCGCTATGGCTACACCTTC. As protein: CAISESDRRYGYTF.

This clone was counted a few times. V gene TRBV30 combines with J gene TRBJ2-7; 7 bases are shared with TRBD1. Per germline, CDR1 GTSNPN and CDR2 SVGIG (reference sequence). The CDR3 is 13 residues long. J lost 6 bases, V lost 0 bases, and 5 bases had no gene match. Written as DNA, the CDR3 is TGTGCCTGGAGTGTAGGCAGGACAGGCGAGCAGTACTTC. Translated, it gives CAWSVGRTGEQYF.

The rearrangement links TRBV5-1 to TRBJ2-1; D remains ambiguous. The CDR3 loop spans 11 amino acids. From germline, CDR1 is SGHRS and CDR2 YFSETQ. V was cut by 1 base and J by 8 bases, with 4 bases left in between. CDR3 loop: CASSLFDEQFF. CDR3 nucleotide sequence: TGCGCCAGCAGCTTGTTCGATGAGCAGTTCTTC. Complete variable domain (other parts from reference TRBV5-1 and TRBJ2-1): KAGVTQTPRYLIKTRGQQVTLSCSPISGHRSVSWYQQTPGQGLQFLFEYFSETQRNKGNFPGRFSGRQFSNSRSEMNVSTLELGDSALYLCASSLFDEQFFGPGTRLTVL.

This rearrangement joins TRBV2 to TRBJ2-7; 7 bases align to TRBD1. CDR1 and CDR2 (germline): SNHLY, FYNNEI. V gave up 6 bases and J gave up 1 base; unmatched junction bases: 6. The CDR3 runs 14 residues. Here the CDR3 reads CASRGQPGSYEQYF. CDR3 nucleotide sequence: TGTGCCAGCAGGGGACAGCCAGGTTCCTACGAGCAGTACTTC.

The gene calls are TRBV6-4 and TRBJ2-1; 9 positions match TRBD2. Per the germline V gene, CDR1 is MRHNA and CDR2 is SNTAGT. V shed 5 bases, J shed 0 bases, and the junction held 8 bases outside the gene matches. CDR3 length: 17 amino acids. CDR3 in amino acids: CASSRTSDFPSYNEQFF. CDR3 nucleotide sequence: TGTGCCAGCAGTCGGACTAGCGACTTTCCCTCCTACAATGAGCAGTTCTTC.

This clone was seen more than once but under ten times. The CDR3 sequence: CASSPYTGRHNEQFF. For the CDR3, the DNA is TGTGCCAGCTCACCTTATACAGGACGCCACAATGAGCAGTTCTTC. The chain combines TRBV18 with TRBJ2-1; weak D call: TRBD1 (5 bases). The germline V gene has CDR1 KGHSH and CDR2 LQKENI. V was clipped by 3 bases and J by 5 bases, with 14 bases between them. This CDR3 comprises 15 residues.

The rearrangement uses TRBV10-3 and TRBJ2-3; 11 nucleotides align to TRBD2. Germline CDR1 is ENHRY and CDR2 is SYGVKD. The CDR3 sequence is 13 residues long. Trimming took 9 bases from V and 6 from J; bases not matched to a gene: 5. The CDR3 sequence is CAILAGGADTQYF. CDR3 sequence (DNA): TGTGCCATTCTAGCGGGAGGAGCGGATACGCAGTATTTT.

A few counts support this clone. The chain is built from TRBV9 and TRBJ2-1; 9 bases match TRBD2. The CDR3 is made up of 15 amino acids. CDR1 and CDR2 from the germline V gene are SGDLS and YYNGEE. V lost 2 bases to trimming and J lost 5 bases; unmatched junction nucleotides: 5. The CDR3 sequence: CASSVISGGNNEQFF. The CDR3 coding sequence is TGTGCCAGCAGCGTGATAAGCGGGGGGAACAATGAGCAGTTCTTC.

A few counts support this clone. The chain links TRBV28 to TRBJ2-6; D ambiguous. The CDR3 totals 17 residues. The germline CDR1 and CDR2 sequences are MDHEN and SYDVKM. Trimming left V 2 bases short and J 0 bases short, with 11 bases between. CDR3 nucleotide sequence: TGTGCCAGCAGTTTAAGTGTTCCGGGCTCTGGGGCCAACGTCCTGACTTTC. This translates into CASSLSVPGSGANVLTF.

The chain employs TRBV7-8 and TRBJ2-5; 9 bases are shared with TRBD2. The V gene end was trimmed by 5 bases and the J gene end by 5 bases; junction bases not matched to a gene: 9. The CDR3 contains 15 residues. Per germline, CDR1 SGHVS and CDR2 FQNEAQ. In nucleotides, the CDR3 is TGTGCCAGCAGCATCGGGACTAGCCTTTCGGAGACCCAGTACTTC. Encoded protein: CASSIGTSLSETQYF.

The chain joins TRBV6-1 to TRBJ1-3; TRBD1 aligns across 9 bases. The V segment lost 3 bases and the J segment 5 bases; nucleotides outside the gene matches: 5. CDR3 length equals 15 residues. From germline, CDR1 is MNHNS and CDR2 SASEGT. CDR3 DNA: TGTGCCAGCAGTGACCACGGGACAGGGCGAAACACCATATATTTT. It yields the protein CASSDHGTGRNTIYF.

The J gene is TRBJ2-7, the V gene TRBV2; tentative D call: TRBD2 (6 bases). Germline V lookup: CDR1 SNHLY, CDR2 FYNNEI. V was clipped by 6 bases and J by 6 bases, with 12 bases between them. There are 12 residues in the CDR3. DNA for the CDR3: TGTGCCAGCAGCGGGGACTCCGGCGAGCAGTACTTC. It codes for CASSGDSGEQYF.

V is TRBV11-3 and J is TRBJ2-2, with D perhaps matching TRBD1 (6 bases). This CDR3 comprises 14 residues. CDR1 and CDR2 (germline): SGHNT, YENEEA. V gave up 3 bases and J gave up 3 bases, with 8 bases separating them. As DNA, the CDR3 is TGTGCCAGCAGCTTCGGACAGTACACCGGGGAGCTGTTTTTT. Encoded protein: CASSFGQYTGELFF.

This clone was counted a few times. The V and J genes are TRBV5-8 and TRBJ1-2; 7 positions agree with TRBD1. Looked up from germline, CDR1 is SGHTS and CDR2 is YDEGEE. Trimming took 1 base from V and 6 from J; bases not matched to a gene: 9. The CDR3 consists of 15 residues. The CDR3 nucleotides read TGTGCCAGCAGCTTGATGGGACAGCCGGCGGATGGCTACACCTTC. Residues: CASSLMGQPADGYTF.

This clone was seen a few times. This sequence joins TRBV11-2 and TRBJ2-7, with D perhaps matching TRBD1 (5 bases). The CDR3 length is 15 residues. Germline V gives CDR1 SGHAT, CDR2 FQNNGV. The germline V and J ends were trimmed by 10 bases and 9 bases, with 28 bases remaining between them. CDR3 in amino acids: CAKEDAGCLQKWQYF. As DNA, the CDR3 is TGTGCCAAAGAAGACGCAGGGTGCTTACAGAAGTGGCAGTACTTC.

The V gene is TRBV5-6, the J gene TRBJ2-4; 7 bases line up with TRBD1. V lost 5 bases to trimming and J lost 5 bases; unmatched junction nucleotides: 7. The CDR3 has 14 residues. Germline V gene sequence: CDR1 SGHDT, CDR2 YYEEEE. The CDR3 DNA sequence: TGTGCCAGCAGTGGCCGGGACAGCCAAAACATTCAGTACTTC. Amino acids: CASSGRDSQNIQYF.

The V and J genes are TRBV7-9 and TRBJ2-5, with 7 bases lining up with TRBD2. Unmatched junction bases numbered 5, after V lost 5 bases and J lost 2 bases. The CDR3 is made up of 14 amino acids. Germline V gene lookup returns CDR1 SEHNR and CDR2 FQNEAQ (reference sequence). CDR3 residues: CASSGGGKQETQYF. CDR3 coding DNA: TGTGCCAGCAGCGGGGGGGGGAAACAAGAGACCCAGTACTTC.